What follows is one TCR beta chain and its context. What it recognizes is unknown. This entry comes from a study of T cell repertoires in ileal Crohn's disease. Study-level information: At surgery, roughly 35% of patients smoked, with median disease duration 7.9 years. Study-level results: High-frequency clones were more common in sorted CD8 than CD4 cells. Clonal expansions were more frequent in active smokers than non-smokers at surgery. All patients with clonality above 26.8% had endoscopic recurrence.

The method was immunoSEQ multiplex PCR; TCRdb's version includes in-frame clones alone and lacks a portion of them. The sample comprises around 5,400 clones, roughly three quarters of which are singletons, and around 39% rests with the top ten. The time point here: inflamed ileum from the surgical specimen. Sequencing used ileal tissue. The source of this sequence is an adult with Crohn's disease.

CDR3: CASSPTYTGGGNEKLFF. The CDR3 DNA follows: TGTGCCAGCTCACCTACTTACACAGGGGGCGGCAATGAAAAACTGTTTTTT. The genes are TRBV18 and TRBJ1-4, with 9 bases that match TRBD1. Germline-derived CDR1 and CDR2 are KGHSH and LQKENI. The trim removed 3 bases at V and 5 bases at J, leaving 10 bases unmatched. The CDR3 contains 17 residues.